The clone carrying this TCR beta chain was observed a handful of times. This entry is derived from a study of blood T cell repertoires in COVID-19. Study background: Samples taken during acute and convalescent COVID-19 were collected in the United States, Italy and Spain. PBMCs, B-cell-depleted T cells, or T cells were the source of the cDNA or gDNA that made up the material.

CDR1 is LNHDA and CDR2 is SQIVND in the germline V gene (reference sequence). The CDR3 spans 15 residues. Between the trimmed V and J ends, which lost 3 bases and 6 bases, there was a span of 15 bases. In the source study's methods: Quantification of nucleated cells was approximated via reference gene primer amplification. Some clones are missing from TCRdb's copy, which holds only in-frame ones; the method was immunoSEQ multiplex PCR. D and trimming come from the DNA, and the V and J calls and clone size come from that table. The profile shows over 100,000 clones, roughly 79% of them singletons. This chain connects TRBV19 to TRBJ1-5; tentative D call: TRBD1 (5 bases). Sequencing was performed on peripheral blood. The receptor was derived from a human donor in a cohort sampled during active COVID-19. The CDR3 DNA sequence: TGTGCCAGTAGTATCGGAGGGGAGGTGGGTCAGCCCCAGCATTTT. It encodes CASSIGGEVGQPQHF. Full variable domain (outside the CDR3, taken from reference TRBV19 and TRBJ1-5): DGGITQSPKYLFRKEGQNVTLSCEQNLNHDAMYWYRQDPGQGLRLIYYSQIVNDFQKGDIAEGYSVSREKKESFPLTVTSAQKNPTAFYLCASSIGGEVGQPQHFGDGTRLSIL.